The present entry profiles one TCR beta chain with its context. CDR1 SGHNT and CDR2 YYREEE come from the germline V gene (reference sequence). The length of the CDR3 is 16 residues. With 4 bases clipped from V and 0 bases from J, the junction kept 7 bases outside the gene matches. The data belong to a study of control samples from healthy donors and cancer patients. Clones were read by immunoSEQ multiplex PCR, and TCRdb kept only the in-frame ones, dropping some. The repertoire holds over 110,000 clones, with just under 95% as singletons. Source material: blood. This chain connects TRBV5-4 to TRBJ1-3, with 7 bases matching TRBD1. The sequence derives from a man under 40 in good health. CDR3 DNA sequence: TGTGCCAGCAGCCCAGGGGGGACCGGCTCTGGAAACACCATATATTTT. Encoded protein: CASSPGGTGSGNTIYF.